The source of this T cell receptor (beta chain) is a study of cytomegalovirus exposure and HLA in healthy donors. CDR1 and CDR2 (germline): SGHNT, YYREEE (reference sequence). The CDR3 is 15 residues long. Trimming removed 2 bases at V and 2 bases at J, with 13 bases between. 60 Vbeta and 13 Jbeta primers were used in PCR. Libraries were prepared by immunoSEQ multiplex PCR; TCRdb keeps only in-frame clonotypes and omits some of them. The table has 100,000 to 150,000 clones, 65% to 90% seen once. The receptor comes from a girl between 2 and 10 years old in good health and CMV-seronegative. Material: PBMCs. V usage is TRBV5-4 and J usage is TRBJ1-2; the D is unclear. The CDR3 region has the DNA TGTGCCAGCAGCTTCTGGACGGACTTAAACTATGGCTACACCTTC. It is translated as CASSFWTDLNYGYTF.